The 11 T cell receptor beta chains listed next were all sequenced from one sample in a study of T-cell memory formation after mild COVID-19. TCRdb redid the calling of the 5' RACE reads with MiXCR, one entry per CDR3 protein. This table has about 400,000 distinct CDR3 sequences, 20% to 25% appearing once. The sample was PBMCs or a T cell subset sorted from them (not recorded which). These receptors all stem from an adult woman who had mild COVID-19 (a few samples of this study predate the infection). Cell type and time point are not known.

This clonotype was detected a few times. The chain joins TRBV30 to TRBJ2-7; D remains ambiguous. V was clipped by 0 bases and J by 1 base, with 10 bases between them. This CDR3 region has 14 residues. Per the germline V gene, CDR1 is GTSNPN and CDR2 is SVGIG (reference sequence). CDR3 in DNA: TGTGCCTGGAGTGTACTGGGGTATTCCTACGAGCAGTACTTC. Translating it yields CAWSVLGYSYEQYF.

The chain recombines TRBV12-3 or TRBV12-4 with TRBJ1-1, with a tentative D call TRBD1 (5 bases). With 7 bases removed from V and 5 bases from J, the gap between germline ends came to 17 bases. The CDR3 has 14 residues. DNA of the CDR3: TGTGCCAGCACCCAACTCCCAGGGAGAACTGAAGCTTTCTTT. Amino acids: CASTQLPGRTEAFF.

This clonotype was detected a few times. This chain links TRBV20-1 with TRBJ1-3; no reliable D call. V dropped 0 bases and J dropped 0 bases, with 3 bases sitting between them. Germline values: CDR1 DFQATT, CDR2 SNEGSKA (reference sequence). The CDR3 totals 13 residues. The DNA of the CDR3 is TGCAGTGCTAGAGAACCCTCTGGAAACACCATATATTTT. Translation gives CSAREPSGNTIYF.

This clonotype was seen only a few times. J is TRBJ1-4 and V is TRBV27; TRBD1 might be the D (6 bases). V was clipped by 5 bases and J by 8 bases, with 21 bases between them. The CDR3 is made up of 16 amino acids. CDR1 is MNHEY, CDR2 SMNVEV, per germline (reference sequence). In DNA form, the CDR3 reads TGTGCCAGCAGTCCCGGCGCGGGGGGGGCTCAAGAAAAACTGTTTTTT. Translated, it gives CASSPGAGGAQEKLFF.

This clonotype was observed a handful of times. The CDR3 nucleotides are TGTGCCAGCAGTCCCGAATCTTATAACACAGATACGCAGTATTTT. Its protein product is CASSPESYNTDTQYF. The J gene is TRBJ2-3, the V gene TRBV12-3 or TRBV12-4; D call uncertain. The CDR3 runs to 15 residues. V was pared by 5 bases and J by 2 bases, with 14 bases between.

The chain links TRBV9 to TRBJ1-2, with 8 bases that match TRBD1. Losses at the gene ends were 3 bases for V and 5 bases for J; bases not matched to a gene: 9. This CDR3 has 15 amino acids. CDR1 SGDLS and CDR2 YYNGEE come from the germline V gene. CDR3 bases: TGTGCCAGCAGCGGTTCGACAGGGGTAGGGTATGGCTACACCTTC. This translates into CASSGSTGVGYGYTF.

The chain couples TRBV5-1 to TRBJ1-5; unclear D gene. The germline V and J ends were trimmed by 4 bases and 5 bases, with 13 bases remaining between them. The CDR3 has 14 amino acids. CDR1 and CDR2 from the germline V gene are SGHRS and YFSETQ. Here the CDR3 reads CASSPDSGDQPQHF. The CDR3 nucleotides are TGCGCCAGCAGCCCTGACTCCGGCGATCAGCCCCAGCATTTT.

Concerning this clonotype itself: One junction end does not reproduce the germline sequence, and a read error may be involved. The V call is TRBV11-2, the J call TRBJ2-7; D is unresolved. Germline V lookup: CDR1 SGHAT, CDR2 FQNNGV. The length of the CDR3 is 15 residues. The CDR3 region is CASSLIVDFSYEQYF. CDR3 nucleotide sequence: TGTGCAAGCAGCTTAATAGTTGACTTCTCCTACGAGCAGTACTTC.

The chain joins TRBV18 to TRBJ2-1; 10 bases are a match to TRBD2. The CDR3 length is 16 residues. V lost 3 bases, J lost 2 bases, and 4 bases stayed unmatched. Germline CDR1 KGHSH, CDR2 LQKENI. The DNA of the CDR3 is TGTGCCAGCTCACCTTCCGGGACTAGCGCCTACAATGAGCAGTTCTTC. Residues: CASSPSGTSAYNEQFF.

This clonotype was found a few times. V usage is TRBV12-3 or TRBV12-4 and J usage is TRBJ2-5; the D is unclear. The CDR3 covers 14 residues. Trimming cost V 5 bases and J 2 bases, with 12 bases left between them. The chain's CDR3 is CASSRIGAQETQYF. The CDR3 DNA reads as TGTGCCAGCAGTCGAATAGGAGCTCAAGAGACCCAGTACTTC.

This clonotype was seen only a few times. J is TRBJ2-1 and V is TRBV4-1; no definite D call. With 1 base removed from V and 9 bases from J, the gap between germline ends came to 13 bases. The CDR3 is 14 amino acids. From germline, CDR1 is MGHRA and CDR2 YSYEKL. DNA of the CDR3: TGCGCCAGCAGCCAAGGATTTACCTGGGGTGAGCAGTTCTTC. This encodes CASSQGFTWGEQFF.